This record looks at one T cell receptor beta chain sequence and its context. The data stem from a study of prognosis after radiotherapy for stage I lung cancer. Across the whole study: Stage I non-small cell lung cancer patients were enrolled from early 2018 to January 2019.

Amplification of the TCR beta CDR3 (from genomic DNA) was done by two-round multiplex PCR. Primers were specific to each TRBV and TRBJ gene in first-round PCR. TCRdb passed the multiplex PCR reads through MiXCR, listing each CDR3 protein once. The sample lists around 20,000 distinct CDR3 sequences, approximately 50% occurring once. The trim removed 1 base at V and 1 base at J, leaving 4 bases unmatched. CDR3 length: 16 amino acids. Germline CDR1 reads SGDLS; CDR2 reads YYNGEE. Sequencing was performed on PBMCs, taken before or after stereotactic body radiation therapy (not recorded which). The V and J genes are TRBV9 and TRBJ1-3; 8 positions match TRBD1. The TCR sequence derives from a donor of 50 years or more with non-small cell lung cancer. CDR3 nucleotide sequence: TGTGCCAGCAGCGTATCTGGACAGGGATCTGGAAACACCATATATTTT. Translated: CASSVSGQGSGNTIYF.